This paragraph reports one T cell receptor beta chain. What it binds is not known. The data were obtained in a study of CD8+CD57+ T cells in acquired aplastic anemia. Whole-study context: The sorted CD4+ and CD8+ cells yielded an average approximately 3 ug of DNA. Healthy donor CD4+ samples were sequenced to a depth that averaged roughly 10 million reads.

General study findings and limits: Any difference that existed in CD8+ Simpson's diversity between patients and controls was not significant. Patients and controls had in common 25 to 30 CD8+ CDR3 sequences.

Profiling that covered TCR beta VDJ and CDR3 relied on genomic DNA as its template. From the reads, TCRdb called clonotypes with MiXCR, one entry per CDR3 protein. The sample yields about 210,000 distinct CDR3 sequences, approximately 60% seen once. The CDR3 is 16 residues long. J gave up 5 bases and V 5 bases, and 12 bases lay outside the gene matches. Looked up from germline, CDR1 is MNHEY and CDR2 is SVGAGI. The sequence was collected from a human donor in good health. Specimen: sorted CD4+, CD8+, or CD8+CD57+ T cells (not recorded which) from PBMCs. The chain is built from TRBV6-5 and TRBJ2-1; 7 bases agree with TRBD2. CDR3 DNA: TGTGCCAGCAGTACGCCGACTAGCACCTCACACAATGAGCAGTTCTTC. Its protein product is CASSTPTSTSHNEQFF.